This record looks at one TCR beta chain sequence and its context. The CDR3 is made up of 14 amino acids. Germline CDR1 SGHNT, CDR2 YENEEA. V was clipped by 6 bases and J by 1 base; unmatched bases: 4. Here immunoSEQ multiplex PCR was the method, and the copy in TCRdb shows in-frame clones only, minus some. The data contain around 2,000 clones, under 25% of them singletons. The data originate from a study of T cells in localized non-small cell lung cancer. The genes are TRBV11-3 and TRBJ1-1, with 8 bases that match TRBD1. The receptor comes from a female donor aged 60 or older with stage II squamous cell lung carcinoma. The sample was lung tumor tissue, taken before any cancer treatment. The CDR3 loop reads CASRFRGRNTEAFF. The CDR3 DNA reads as TGTGCCAGCAGATTCAGGGGGCGGAACACTGAAGCTTTCTTT. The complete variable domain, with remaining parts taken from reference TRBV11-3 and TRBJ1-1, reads EAGVVQSPRYKIIEKKQPVAFWCNPISGHNTLYWYLQNLGQGPELLIRYENEEAVDDSQLPKDRFSAERLKGVDSTLKIQPAELGDSAVYLCASRFRGRNTEAFFGQGTRLTVV.